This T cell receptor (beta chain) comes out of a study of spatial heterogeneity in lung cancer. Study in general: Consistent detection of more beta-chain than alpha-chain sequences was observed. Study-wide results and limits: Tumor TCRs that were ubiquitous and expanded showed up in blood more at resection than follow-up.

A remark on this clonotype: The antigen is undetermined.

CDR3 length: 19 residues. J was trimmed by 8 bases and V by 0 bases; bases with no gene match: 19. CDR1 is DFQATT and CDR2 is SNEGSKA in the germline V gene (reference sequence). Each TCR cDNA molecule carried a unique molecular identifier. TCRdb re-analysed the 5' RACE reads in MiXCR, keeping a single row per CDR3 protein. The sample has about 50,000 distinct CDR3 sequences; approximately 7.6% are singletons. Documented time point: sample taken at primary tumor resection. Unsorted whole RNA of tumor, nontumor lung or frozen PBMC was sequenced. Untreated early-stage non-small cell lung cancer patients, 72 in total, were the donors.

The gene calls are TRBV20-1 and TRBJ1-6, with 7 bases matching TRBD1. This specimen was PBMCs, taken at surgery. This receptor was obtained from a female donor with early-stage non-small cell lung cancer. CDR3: CSARDRRVGQGVFYSPLHF. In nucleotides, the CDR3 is TGCAGTGCTAGAGATCGGAGAGTGGGGCAGGGGGTATTTTATTCACCCCTCCACTTT.